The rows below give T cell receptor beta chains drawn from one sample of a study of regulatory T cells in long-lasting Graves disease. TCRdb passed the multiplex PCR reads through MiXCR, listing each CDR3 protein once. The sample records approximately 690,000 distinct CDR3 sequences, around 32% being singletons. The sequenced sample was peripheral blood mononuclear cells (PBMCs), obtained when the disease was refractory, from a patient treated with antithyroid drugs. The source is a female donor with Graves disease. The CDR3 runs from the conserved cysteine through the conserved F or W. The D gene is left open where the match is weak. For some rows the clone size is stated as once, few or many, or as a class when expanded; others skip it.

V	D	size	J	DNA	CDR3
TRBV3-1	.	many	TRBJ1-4	TGTGCCAGCAGCAGGGACGGGTATAATGAAAAACTGTTTTTT	CASSRDGYNEKLFF
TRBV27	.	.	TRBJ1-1	TGTGCCAGCAGTTCACCGGGGGAGAACACTGAAGCTTTCTTT	CASSSPGENTEAFF
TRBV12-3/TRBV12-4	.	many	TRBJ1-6	TGTGCCAGCAGTTTCATGTCCCCAAGCTCCTATAATTCACCCCTCCACTTT	CASSFMSPSSYNSPLHF
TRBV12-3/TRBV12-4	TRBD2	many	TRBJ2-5	TGTGCCAGCAGCCCCTCAGGACTAGCGCTCCAAGAGACCCAGTACTTC	CASSPSGLALQETQYF
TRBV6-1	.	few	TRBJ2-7	TGTGCCAGTACACACTCGGACGAGCAGTACTTC	CASTHSDEQYF
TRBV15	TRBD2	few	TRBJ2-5	TGTGCCACCAGTAGGCCTAGCGGGGCGAATCAAGAGACCCAGTACTTC	CATSRPSGANQETQYF
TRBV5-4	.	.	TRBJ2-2	TGTGCCAGCAGCTTGGAAGTCGGTATCGGGGAGCTGTTTTTT	CASSLEVGIGELFF
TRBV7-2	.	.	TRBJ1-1	TGTGCCAGCAACGCAGGGTGGGGCACTGAAGCTTTCTTT	CASNAGWGTEAFF
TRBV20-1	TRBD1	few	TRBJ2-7	TGCAGTGCTAGAGTTTTTGGGGGACAGGGGGCAGGGGAGCAGTACTTC	CSARVFGGQGAGEQYF
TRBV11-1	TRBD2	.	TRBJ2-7	TGTGCCAGCAGCCCTATTTGGGAGGGTCGATACGAGCAGTACTTC	CASSPIWEGRYEQYF
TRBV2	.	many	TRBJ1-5	TGTGCCAGCAGACGGGACATCAATCAGCCCCAGCATTTT	CASRRDINQPQHF
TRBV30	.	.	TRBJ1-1	TGTGCCTGGAGCATGAACACTGAAGCTTTCTTT	CAWSMNTEAFF
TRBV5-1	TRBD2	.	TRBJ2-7	TGCGCCAGCAGCTTGGGCCTAGCGGGAGTAGAAGAGCAGTACTTC	CASSLGLAGVEEQYF
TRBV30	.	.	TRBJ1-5	TGTGCCTGTGGGGTCGGGGGCCAGCCCCAGCATTTT	CACGVGGQPQHF
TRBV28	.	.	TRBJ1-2	TGTGCCAGCAGTTACTCGTTGGGGGGCGAGTATGGCTACACCTTC	CASSYSLGGEYGYTF
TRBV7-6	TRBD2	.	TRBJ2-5	TGTGCCAGCAGCCCTTCTGCGGGACTAGCGGGAAGAGAGACCCAGTACTTC	CASSPSAGLAGRETQYF
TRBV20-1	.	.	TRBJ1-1	TGCAGTGCTCGGGACGGTGAAGCTTTCTTT	CSARDGEAFF
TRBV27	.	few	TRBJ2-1	TGTGCCAGCAGTTCCGGACTTTACAATGAGCAGTTCTTC	CASSSGLYNEQFF
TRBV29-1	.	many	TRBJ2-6	TGCAGCGTTCGGTTTAACTCTGGGGCCAACGTCCTGACTTTC	CSVRFNSGANVLTF
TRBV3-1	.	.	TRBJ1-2	TGTGCCAGCAGCCAAGTAGGAGGTCGGATTAACTATGGCTACACCTTC	CASSQVGGRINYGYTF
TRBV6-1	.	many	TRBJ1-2	TGTGCCAGCACCGAGGGGTGGATCGGCTACACCTTC	CASTEGWIGYTF
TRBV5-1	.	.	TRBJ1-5	TGCGCCAGCAGCTTGGACGGACACGCGGGCCAGCCCCAGCATTTT	CASSLDGHAGQPQHF
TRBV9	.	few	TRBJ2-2	TGTGCCAGCAGCGACGCTACTTGGGGGAACACCGGGGAGCTGTTTTTT	CASSDATWGNTGELFF
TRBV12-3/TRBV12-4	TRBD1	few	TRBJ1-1	TGTGCCAGCATGATGGACAGGGGTTGGACTGAAGCTTTCTTT	CASMMDRGWTEAFF
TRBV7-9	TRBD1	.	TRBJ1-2	TGTGCCAGCAGCGATGACAGGGATGCGTATGGCTACACCTTC	CASSDDRDAYGYTF
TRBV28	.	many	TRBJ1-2	TGTGCCAGCAGTTACGTTATGGGAGGCTACACCTTC	CASSYVMGGYTF
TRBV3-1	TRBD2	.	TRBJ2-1	TGTGCCAGCAGCCAAAGACTAGCGGCCTACAATGAGCAGTTCTTC	CASSQRLAAYNEQFF
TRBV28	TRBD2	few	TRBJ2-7	TGTGCCAGCAGTTTATCGACTAGCGGGAACTACGAGCAGTACTTC	CASSLSTSGNYEQYF
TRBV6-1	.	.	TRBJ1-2	TGTGCCAGCATTCTAGGTGGGGCTAACTATGGCTACACCTTC	CASILGGANYGYTF
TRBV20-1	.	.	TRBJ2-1	TGCAGTGCTGAAGGGGACCCATTCCCCCACAATGAGCAGTTCTTC	CSAEGDPFPHNEQFF
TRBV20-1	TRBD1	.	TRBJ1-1	TGCAGTGCCCAGGACAGGAGGGGCACTGAAGCTTTCTTT	CSAQDRRGTEAFF
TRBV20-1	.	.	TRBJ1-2	TGCAGCGGAAGTGACGGGGTCGGCTACACCTTC	CSGSDGVGYTF
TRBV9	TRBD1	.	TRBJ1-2	TGTGCCAGGAGGACAGGGCAGTCGAACTATGGCTACACCTTC	CARRTGQSNYGYTF
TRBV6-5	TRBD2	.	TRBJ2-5	TGTGCCAGCAGTTATGGGCGGGAGGAGACCCAGTACTTC	CASSYGREETQYF
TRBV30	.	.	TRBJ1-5	TGTGCCTGGAATAGTGGAGGGGCAAGCAATCAGCCCCAGCATTTT	CAWNSGGASNQPQHF
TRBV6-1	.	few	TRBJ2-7	TGTGCCAGCAGTGAAGCTGAGGGCGGGCAGTACTTC	CASSEAEGGQYF
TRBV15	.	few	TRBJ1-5	TGTGCCACCAGCAGGGAACGGGGTTTGTGGGGCAATCAGCCCCAGCATTTT	CATSRERGLWGNQPQHF
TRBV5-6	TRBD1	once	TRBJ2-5	TGTGCCAGCAGCTTGGCCGGCGGGACAGGGGAGACCCAGTACTTC	CASSLAGGTGETQYF
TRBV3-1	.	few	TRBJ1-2	TGTGCCAGCAGCCAAATTTGGCCCGAGGGCTACACCTTC	CASSQIWPEGYTF
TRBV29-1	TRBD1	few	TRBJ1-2	TGCAGCGTTGAAGGGCGGACAGGGCATCTCTATGGCTACACCTTC	CSVEGRTGHLYGYTF
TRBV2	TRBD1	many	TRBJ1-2	TGTGCCAGATCCCTAGGCAGGACAGGGGATGGCTACACCTTC	CARSLGRTGDGYTF
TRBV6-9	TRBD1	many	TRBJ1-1	TGTGCCAGCAGTTACAGGGACAGGGAGAACACTGAAGCTTTCTTT	CASSYRDRENTEAFF
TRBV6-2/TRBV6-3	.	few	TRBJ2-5	TGTGCCAGCAGCCGGGAGCCGGCCCAAGAGACCCAGTACTTC	CASSREPAQETQYF
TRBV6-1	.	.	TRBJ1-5	TGTGCCAGCAGAAAACAGATCGGAGGGCCCCAGCATTTT	CASRKQIGGPQHF
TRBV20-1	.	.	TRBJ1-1	TGCAGTGCTAGCTTAAGGCCGGGGACTGAAGCTTTCTTT	CSASLRPGTEAFF
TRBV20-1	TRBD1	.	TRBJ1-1	TGCAGTGCTACGTACAGGGGACTCACTGAAGCTTTCTTT	CSATYRGLTEAFF
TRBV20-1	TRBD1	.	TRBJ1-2	TGCAGTGCTAGCGGACAGGGAGAGACCTTC	CSASGQGETF
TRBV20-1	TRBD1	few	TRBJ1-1	TGCAGTGCTAGAGATCCCGGGACAGGGGAGACTGAAGCTTTCTTT	CSARDPGTGETEAFF
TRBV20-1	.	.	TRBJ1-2	TGCAGTGCTAGAGATTCGAAGGGCACGCTATATGGCTACACCTTC	CSARDSKGTLYGYTF
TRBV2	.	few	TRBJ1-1	TGTGCCAGCAGTGACTCAACTTTCACAGACACTGAAGCTTTCTTT	CASSDSTFTDTEAFF
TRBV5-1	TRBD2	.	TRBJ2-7	TGCGCCAGCAGCTTGGACAGCGGGAGCTCCTACGAGCAGTACTTC	CASSLDSGSSYEQYF
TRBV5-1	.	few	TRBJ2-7	TGCGCCAGCAGCGCATGGAGGAGTAACGAGCAGTACTTC	CASSAWRSNEQYF
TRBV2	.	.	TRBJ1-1	TGTGCCAGCAACCCACGAGGGGCCTCCACTGAAGCTTTCTTT	CASNPRGASTEAFF
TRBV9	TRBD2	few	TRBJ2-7	TGTGCCAGCAGCGTAGGGGGACTAGCGGATAGCTCCTACGAGCAGTACTTC	CASSVGGLADSSYEQYF
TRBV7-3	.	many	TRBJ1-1	TGTGCCAGCAGTTTATCGGGAGGGGTGAACACTGAAGCTTTCTTT	CASSLSGGVNTEAFF
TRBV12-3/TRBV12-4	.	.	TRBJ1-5	TGTGCCAGCAGTTTAATCCGTCGGGGGGCGTTTGAAGGCAATCAGCCCCAGCATTTT	CASSLIRRGAFEGNQPQHF